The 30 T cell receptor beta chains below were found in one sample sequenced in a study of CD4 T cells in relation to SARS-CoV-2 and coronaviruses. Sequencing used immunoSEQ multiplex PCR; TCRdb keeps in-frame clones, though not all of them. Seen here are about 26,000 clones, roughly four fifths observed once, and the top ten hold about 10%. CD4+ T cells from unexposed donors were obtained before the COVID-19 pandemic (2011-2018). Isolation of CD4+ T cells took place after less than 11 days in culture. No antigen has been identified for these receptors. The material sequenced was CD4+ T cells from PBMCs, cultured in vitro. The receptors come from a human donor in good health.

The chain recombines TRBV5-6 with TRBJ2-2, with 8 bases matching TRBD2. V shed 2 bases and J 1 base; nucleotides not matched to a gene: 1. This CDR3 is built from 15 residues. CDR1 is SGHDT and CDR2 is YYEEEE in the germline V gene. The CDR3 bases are TGTGCCAGCAGCTTTACTAGCGGGAACACCGGGGAGCTGTTTTTT. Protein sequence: CASSFTSGNTGELFF.

The CDR3 DNA reads as TGCGCCAGCAGCCAAGGTGCGGGGGAGACCCAGTACTTC. This translates into CASSQGAGETQYF. This chain uses TRBV4-3 with TRBJ2-5, with D perhaps matching TRBD2 (6 bases). Germline V CDR1 and CDR2: LGHNA, YSLEER. Trimming left V 1 base short and J 5 bases short, with 8 bases between. This CDR3 is built from 13 residues.

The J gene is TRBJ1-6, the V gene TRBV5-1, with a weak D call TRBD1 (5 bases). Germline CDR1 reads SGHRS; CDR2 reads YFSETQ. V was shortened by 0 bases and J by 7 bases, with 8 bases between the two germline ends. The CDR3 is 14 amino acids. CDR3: CASSLGQRNSPLHF. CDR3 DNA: TGCGCCAGCAGCTTGGGACAGCGAAATTCACCCCTCCACTTT.

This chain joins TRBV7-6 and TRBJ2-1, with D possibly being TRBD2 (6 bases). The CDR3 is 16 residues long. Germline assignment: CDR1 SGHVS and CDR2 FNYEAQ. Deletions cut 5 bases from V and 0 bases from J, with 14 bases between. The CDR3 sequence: CASSKRLADSYNEQFF. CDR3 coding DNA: TGTGCCAGCAGCAAGAGGTTAGCGGACTCCTACAATGAGCAGTTCTTC.

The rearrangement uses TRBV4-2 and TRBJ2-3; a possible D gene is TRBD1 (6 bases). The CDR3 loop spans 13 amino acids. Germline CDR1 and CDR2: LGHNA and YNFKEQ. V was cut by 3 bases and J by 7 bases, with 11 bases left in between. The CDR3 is CASSQARGNTQYF. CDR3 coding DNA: TGTGCCAGCAGCCAGGCAAGGGGGAATACGCAGTATTTT.

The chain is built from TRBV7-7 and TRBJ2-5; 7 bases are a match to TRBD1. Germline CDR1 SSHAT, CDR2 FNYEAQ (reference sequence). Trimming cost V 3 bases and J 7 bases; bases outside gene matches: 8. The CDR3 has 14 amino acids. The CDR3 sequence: CASSFRRGSGTQYF. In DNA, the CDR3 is TGTGCCAGCAGCTTCCGCAGGGGGAGCGGGACCCAGTACTTC.

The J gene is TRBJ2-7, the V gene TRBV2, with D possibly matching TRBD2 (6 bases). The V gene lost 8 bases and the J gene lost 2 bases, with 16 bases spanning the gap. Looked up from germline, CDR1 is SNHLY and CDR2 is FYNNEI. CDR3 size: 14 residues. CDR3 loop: CASYGGTLPYEQYF. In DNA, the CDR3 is TGTGCCAGCTACGGAGGGACTCTACCCTACGAGCAGTACTTC.

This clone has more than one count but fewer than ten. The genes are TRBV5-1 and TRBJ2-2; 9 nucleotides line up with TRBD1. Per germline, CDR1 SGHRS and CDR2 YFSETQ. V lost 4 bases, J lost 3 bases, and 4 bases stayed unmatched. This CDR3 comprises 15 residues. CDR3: CASSLGQGYTGELFF. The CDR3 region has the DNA TGCGCCAGCAGCCTGGGACAGGGTTACACCGGGGAGCTGTTTTTT.

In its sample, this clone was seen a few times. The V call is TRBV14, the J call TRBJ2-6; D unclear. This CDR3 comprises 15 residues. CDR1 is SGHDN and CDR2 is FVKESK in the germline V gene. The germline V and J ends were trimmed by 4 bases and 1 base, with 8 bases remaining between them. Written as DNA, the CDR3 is TGTGCCAGCAGCCCACACCTATCTGGGGCCAACGTCCTGACTTTC. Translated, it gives CASSPHLSGANVLTF.

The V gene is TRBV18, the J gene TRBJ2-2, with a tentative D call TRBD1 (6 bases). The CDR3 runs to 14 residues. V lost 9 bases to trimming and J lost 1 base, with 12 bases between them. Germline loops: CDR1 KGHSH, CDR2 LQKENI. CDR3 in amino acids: CASSGQMNTGELFF. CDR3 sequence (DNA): TGTGCCAGTAGTGGACAGATGAACACCGGGGAGCTGTTTTTT.

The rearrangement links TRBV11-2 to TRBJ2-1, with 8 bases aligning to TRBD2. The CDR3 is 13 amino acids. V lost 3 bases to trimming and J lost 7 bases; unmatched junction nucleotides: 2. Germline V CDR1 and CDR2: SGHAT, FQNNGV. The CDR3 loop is CASSFRGGNEQFF. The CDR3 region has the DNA TGTGCCAGCAGCTTTCGGGGGGGGAATGAGCAGTTCTTC.

CDR3: CASSLDGGGYGYTF. The CDR3 DNA follows: TGTGCCAGCAGTCTAGACGGTGGGGGCTATGGCTACACCTTC. The V call is TRBV9, the J call TRBJ1-2; a possible D gene is TRBD1 (5 bases). The germline gives CDR1 SGDLS, CDR2 YYNGEE. CDR3 size: 14 residues. V was trimmed by 5 bases and J by 4 bases, leaving 15 bases between them.

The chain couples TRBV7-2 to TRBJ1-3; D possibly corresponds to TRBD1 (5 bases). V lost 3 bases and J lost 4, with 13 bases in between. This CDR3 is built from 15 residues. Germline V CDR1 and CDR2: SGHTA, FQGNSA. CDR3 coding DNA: TGTGCCAGCAGCTTTGTGGGGGGACTCGGAAACACCATATATTTT. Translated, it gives CASSFVGGLGNTIYF.

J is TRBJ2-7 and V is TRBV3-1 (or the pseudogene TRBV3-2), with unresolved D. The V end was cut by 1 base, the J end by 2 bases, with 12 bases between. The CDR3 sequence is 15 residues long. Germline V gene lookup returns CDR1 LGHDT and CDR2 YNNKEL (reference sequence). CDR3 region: CASSQGPSLTYEQYF. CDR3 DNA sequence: TGTGCCAGCAGCCAAGGCCCATCCCTGACCTACGAGCAGTACTTC.

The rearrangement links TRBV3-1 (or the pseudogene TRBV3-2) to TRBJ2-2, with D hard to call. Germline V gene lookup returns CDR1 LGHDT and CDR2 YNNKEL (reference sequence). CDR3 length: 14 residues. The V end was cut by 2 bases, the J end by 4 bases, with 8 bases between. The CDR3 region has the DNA TGTGCCAGCAGCCAAATGATAGGCACCGGGGAGCTGTTTTTT. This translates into CASSQMIGTGELFF.

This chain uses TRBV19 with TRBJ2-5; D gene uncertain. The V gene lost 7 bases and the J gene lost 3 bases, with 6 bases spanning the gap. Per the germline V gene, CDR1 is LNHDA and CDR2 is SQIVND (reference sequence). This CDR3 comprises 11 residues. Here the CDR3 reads CASKGEETQYF. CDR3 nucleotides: TGTGCCAGTAAGGGCGAAGAGACCCAGTACTTC.

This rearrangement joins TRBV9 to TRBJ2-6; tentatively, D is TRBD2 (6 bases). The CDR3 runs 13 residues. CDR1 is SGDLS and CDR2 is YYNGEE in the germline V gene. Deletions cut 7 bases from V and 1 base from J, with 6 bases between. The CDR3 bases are TGTGCCAGCCGGGGGTCTGGGGCCAACGTCCTGACTTTC. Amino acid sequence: CASRGSGANVLTF.

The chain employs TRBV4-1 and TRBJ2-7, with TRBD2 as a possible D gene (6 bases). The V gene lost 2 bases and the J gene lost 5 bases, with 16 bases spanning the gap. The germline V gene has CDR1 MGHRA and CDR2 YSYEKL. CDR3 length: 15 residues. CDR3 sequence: CASSQLGDSGDEQYF. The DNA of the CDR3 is TGCGCCAGCAGCCAATTGGGGGACTCAGGTGACGAGCAGTACTTC.

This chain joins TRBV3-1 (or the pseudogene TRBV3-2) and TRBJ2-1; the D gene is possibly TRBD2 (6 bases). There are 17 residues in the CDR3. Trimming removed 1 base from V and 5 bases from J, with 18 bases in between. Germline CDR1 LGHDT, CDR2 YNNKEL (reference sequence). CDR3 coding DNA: TGTGCCAGCAGCCAAGGCCCTCAGACTAGTCGGGACAATGAGCAGTTCTTC. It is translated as CASSQGPQTSRDNEQFF.

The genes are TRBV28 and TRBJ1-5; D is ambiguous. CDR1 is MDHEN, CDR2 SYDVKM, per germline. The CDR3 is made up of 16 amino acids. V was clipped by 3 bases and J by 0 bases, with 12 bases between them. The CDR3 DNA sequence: TGTGCCAGCAGTTTCGGGGAGGGAAATAGCAATCAGCCCCAGCATTTT. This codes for CASSFGEGNSNQPQHF.

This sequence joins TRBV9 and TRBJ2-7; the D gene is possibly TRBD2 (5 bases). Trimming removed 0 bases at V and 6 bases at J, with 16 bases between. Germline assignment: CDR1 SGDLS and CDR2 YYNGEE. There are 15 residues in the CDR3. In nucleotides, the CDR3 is TGTGCCAGCAGCGTAGGTCTCGCCGCAGGAGGCGAGCAGTACTTC. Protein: CASSVGLAAGGEQYF.

CDR3 sequence (DNA): TGCAGTGCTAGTGGGCAGGGGAATTGGGGCGAGCAGTACTTC. Its translation: CSASGQGNWGEQYF. The V gene is TRBV20-1, the J gene TRBJ2-7, with D perhaps TRBD1 (6 bases). Trimming left V 3 bases short and J 6 bases short, with 18 bases between. This CDR3 has 14 amino acids. The germline CDR1 and CDR2 sequences are DFQATT and SNEGSKA (reference sequence).

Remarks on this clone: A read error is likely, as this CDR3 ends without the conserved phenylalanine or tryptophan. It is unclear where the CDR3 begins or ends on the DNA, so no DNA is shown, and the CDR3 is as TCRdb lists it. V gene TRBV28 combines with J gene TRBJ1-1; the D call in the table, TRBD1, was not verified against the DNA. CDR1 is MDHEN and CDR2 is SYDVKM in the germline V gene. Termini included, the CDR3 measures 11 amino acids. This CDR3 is CASSSSSGTAI.

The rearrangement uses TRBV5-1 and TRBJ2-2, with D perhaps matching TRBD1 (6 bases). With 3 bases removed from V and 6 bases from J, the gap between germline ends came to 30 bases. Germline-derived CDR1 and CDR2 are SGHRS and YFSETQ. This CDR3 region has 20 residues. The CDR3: CASSWGIGTFRGENPGELFF. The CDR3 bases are TGCGCCAGCAGCTGGGGGATTGGTACGTTCAGGGGAGAAAATCCCGGGGAGCTGTTTTTT. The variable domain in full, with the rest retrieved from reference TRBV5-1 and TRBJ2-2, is KAGVTQTPRYLIKTRGQQVTLSCSPISGHRSVSWYQQTPGQGLQFLFEYFSETQRNKGNFPGRFSGRQFSNSRSEMNVSTLELGDSALYLCASSWGIGTFRGENPGELFFGEGSRLTVL.

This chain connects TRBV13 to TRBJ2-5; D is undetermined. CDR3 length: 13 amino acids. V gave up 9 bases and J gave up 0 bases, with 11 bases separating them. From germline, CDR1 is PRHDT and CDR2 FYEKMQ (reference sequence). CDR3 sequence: CASMGRYQETQYF. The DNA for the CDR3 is TGTGCCAGTATGGGCAGGTACCAAGAGACCCAGTACTTC.

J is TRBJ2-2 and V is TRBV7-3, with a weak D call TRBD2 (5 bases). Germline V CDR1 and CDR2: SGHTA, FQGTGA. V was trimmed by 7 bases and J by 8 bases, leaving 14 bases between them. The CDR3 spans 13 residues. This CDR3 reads CASNEGLSGELFF. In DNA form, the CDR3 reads TGTGCCAGCAATGAGGGCCTGTCGGGGGAGCTGTTTTTT.

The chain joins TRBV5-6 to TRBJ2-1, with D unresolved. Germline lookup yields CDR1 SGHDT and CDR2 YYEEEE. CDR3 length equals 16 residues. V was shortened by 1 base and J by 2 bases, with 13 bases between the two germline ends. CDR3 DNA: TGTGCCAGCAGCTTGTCCGACGTGGGTCCCTACAATGAGCAGTTCTTC. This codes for CASSLSDVGPYNEQFF. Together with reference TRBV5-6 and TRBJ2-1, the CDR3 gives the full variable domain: DAGVTQSPTHLIKTRGQQVTLRCSPKSGHDTVSWYQQALGQGPQFIFQYYEEEERQRGNFPDRFSGHQFPNYSSELNVNALLLGDSALYLCASSLSDVGPYNEQFFGPGTRLTVL.

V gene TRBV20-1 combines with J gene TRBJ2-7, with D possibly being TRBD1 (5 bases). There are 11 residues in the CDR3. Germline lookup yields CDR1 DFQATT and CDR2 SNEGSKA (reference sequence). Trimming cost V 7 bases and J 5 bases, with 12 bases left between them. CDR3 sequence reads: CSVRGDHEQYF. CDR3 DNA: TGCAGTGTAAGGGGCGATCACGAGCAGTACTTC.

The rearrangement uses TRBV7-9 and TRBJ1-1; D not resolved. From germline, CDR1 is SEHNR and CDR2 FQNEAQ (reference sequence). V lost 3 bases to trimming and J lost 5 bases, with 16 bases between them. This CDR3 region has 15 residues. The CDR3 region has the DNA TGTGCCAGCAGCTTCCCGGGAGGGTGGGATACTGAAGCTTTCTTT. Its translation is CASSFPGGWDTEAFF.

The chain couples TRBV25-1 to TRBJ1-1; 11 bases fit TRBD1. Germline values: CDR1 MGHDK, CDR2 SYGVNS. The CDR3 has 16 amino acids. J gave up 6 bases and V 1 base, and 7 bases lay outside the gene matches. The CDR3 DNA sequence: TGTGCCAGCAGTGAATCACTAGGACAGGGGGCTTCTGAAGCTTTCTTT. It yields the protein CASSESLGQGASEAFF.